The source of this T cell receptor (beta chain) is a study of T cell responses to AZD1222 COVID-19 vaccine. Regarding the study as a whole: Scientists sampled the repertoires only once the peak T cell response had passed.

The CDR3 runs to 12 residues. V gave up 7 bases and J gave up 7 bases; unmatched junction bases: 5. In germline, CDR1 is KGHDR, CDR2 SFDVKD. The repertoire was sequenced with immunoSEQ multiplex PCR; TCRdb's copy has only in-frame clones and lacks some. The sample carries about 190,000 clones, 94% recorded once. Comment on this clone: Antigen specificity is unknown.

The sequencing used peripheral blood, collected on day 0 of AZD1222 vaccination. This clonotype was sampled from an adult in good health. The rearrangement links TRBV24-1 to TRBJ1-2, with 7 bases matching TRBD1. CDR3 residues: CATSDREAGYTF. The CDR3 DNA sequence: TGTGCCACCAGCGACAGGGAGGCTGGCTACACCTTC.